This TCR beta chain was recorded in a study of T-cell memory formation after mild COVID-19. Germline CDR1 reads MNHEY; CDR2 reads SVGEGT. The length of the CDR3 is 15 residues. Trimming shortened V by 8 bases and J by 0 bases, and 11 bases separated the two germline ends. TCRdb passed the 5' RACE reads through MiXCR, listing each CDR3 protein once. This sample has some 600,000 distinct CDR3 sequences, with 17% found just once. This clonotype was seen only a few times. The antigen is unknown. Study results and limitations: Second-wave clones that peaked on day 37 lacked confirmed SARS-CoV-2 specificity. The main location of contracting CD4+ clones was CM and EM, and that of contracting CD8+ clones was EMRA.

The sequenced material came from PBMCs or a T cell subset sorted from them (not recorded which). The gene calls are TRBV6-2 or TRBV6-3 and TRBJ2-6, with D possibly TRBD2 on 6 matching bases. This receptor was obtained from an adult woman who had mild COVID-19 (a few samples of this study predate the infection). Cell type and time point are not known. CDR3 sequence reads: CASSWEDSGANVLTF. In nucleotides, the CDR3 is TGTGCCAGCTCCTGGGAGGACTCTGGGGCCAACGTCCTGACTTTC.